This TCR beta chain was identified during a study of beta chain features in type 1 diabetes (dated by TCRdb to between 2017 and 2018). At the level of the whole study: No differences in mean age, gender distribution, total cell number or subset yield were found between patients and healthy donors. In the study, TCRB repertoires of sorted circulating CD4+ T cell subsets from recently diagnosed type 1 diabetes patients were compared with those of matched healthy donors. Regulatory and stem cell-like memory subsets were isolated from only 8 patients and roughly eight healthy donors, whereas naive and central memory subsets came from all 30 or so donors. Across all samples, about 110 million sorted cells were examined, and cell number per subset correlated strongly with RNA yield.

Concerning this clone itself: It has no known antigen specificity. Base qualities are not provided; no much larger clone lies one nucleotide away.

The entire amount of isolated RNA was reverse transcribed using the High Capacity cDNA Reverse Transcription Kit, so the sequenced TCRB transcripts were expressed ones. Deep immunoSEQ sequencing was applied to naive, central memory and regulatory T cell samples, giving an average of about 3.4 million total reads per sample. After sorted cells were lysed in RLT buffer, RNA was extracted with DNase-treated RNeasy Micro or Mini kits, with the choice depending on cell number. Each cell subset was processed separately to prevent cross-contamination, with patient and healthy donor samples processed together. The immunoSEQ multiplex PCR was used to amplify TCRB sequences from cDNA, generating 87-bp fragments that spanned the CDR3 region. The amplicons were sequenced using the Illumina HiSeq platform. In the paper's pipeline: PCR bias was computationally corrected using synthetic template baselines, reads within Hamming distance 2 were collapsed, and singletons that could not be merged were discarded. By aligning reads against IMGT, V, D and J genes, CDR3 length, and insertions or deletions at six rearrangement sites were assigned. Within each subset, clonotype counts were normalized to the number of sorted cells before true diversity and Gini coefficients were calculated with the tcR R package. The overlap coefficient, calculated on TCRB nucleotide sequences, was used to measure repertoire sharing. The table was pulled from immuneACCESS by TCRdb, which kept in-frame rearrangements only. Such tables lose some clones; where checked, under half of the loss comes from unresolved V genes, and the rest has no known cause. The DNA gave D and trimming, while V, J and clone size come from that table. The sample table lists about 180,000 clones, about 13% of them with a count of one. 0.62% of the sample goes to the ten largest clones.

The investigation overall reported the following: Because small numbers of individuals were included in the HLA sub-analyses, any influence of HLA type on TCRB rearrangement was left unresolved. In all four CD4+ subsets, TCRB CDR3 length was moderately but significantly shorter in type 1 diabetes patients. Because cDNA rather than genomic DNA was sequenced, highly expressing activated cells could have been over-represented, although no difference in activation and CD3 levels was found between groups. Shorter templates might be favored by PCR, yet because patient and control samples were amplified and corrected together, any such skew would affect both groups equally. Naive, central memory and regulatory TCRB repertoires appeared to be more alike among patients than among healthy donors. At VDJ recombination sites, patients with type 1 diabetes made fewer insertions and deleted more nucleotides, a pattern implying thymic rearrangement abnormalities.

Each donor gave one peripheral blood draw, averaging roughly 0.11 L, which was collected into heparinised tubes. Naive, central memory, regulatory and stem cell-like memory CD4+ T cells were sorted on a BD FACSAria II using a panel including CD45RO, CCR7, CD25, CD127, CD95 and CD27. All sorted populations exceeded 98% purity. PBMCs were isolated right away by Lymphoprep density gradient centrifugation and were stained directly, without culture. So that batch effects would be minimized, each experiment stained and sorted samples in pairs, pairing one healthy donor with one patient. Between the V and J ends, shortened by 0 bases and 1 base respectively, the junction contains 15 bases. The CDR3 goes from the cysteine to the phenylalanine over 17 residues. Solely the CDR3 DNA is kept, with 51 bases framed from the first base. From the germline V gene, CDR1 is LGHNA and CDR2 is YNFKEQ.

Sequencing was performed on central memory CD4+ T cells from blood. The chain employs TRBV4-2 and TRBJ2-5; matching of 6 bases hints at TRBD2 as the D gene. This clonotype originated in a woman aged 18-29 years in good health. The CDR3 amino acid sequence is: CASSQDRGRGPQETQYF. The sequence in DNA is TGTGCCAGCAGCCAAGATCGTGGGCGGGGTCCCCAAGAGACCCAGTACTTC.